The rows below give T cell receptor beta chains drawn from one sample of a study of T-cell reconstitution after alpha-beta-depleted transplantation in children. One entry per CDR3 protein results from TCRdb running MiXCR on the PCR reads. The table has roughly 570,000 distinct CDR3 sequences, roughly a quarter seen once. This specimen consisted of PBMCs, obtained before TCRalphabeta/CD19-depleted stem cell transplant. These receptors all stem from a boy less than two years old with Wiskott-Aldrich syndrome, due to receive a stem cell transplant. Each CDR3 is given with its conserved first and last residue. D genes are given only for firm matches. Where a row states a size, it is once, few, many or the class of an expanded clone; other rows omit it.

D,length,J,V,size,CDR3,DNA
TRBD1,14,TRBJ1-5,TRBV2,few,CASSMKRGHQPQHF,TGTGCCAGCAGCATGAAGAGGGGGCATCAGCCCCAGCATTTT
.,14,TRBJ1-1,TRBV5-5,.,CASSPPDVRAEAFF,TGTGCCAGCAGCCCCCCGGACGTGAGGGCTGAAGCTTTCTTT
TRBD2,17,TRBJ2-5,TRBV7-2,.,CASSFQFEAGGKETQYF,TGTGCCAGCAGCTTTCAATTCGAGGCGGGAGGGAAAGAGACCCAGTACTTC
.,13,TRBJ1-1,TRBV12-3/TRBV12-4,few,CASSLGGFSEAFF,TGTGCCAGCAGCCTGGGAGGGTTTTCTGAAGCTTTCTTT
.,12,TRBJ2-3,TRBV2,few,CATSLGTDTQYF,TGTGCCACCTCTTTGGGGACAGATACGCAGTATTTT
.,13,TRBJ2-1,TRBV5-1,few,CASSLGGVNEQFF,TGCGCCAGCAGCTTGGGGGGGGTCAATGAGCAGTTCTTC
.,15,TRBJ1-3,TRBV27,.,CASSFSREAGNTIYF,TGTGCCAGCAGTTTCTCTCGGGAGGCTGGAAACACCATATATTTT
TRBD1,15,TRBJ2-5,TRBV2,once,CASIFTSGGGETQYF,TGTGCCAGCATTTTTACTTCAGGGGGCGGAGAGACCCAGTACTTC
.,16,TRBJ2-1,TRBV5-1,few,CASSPNSAGGYNEQFF,TGCGCCAGCAGCCCCAATTCGGCAGGCGGCTACAATGAGCAGTTCTTC
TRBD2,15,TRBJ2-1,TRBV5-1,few,CASRPTSGNYNEQFF,TGCGCCAGCAGACCTACTAGCGGGAACTACAATGAGCAGTTCTTC
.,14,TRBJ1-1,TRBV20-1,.,CSARKGMANTEAFF,TGCAGTGCACGGAAAGGCATGGCAAACACTGAAGCTTTCTTT
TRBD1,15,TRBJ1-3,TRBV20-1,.,CSAGRGGQAGNTIYF,TGCAGTGCTGGACGAGGGGGCCAGGCTGGAAACACCATATATTTT
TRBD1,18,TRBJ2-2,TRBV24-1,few,CATSDPRQGSDKTGELFF,TGTGCCACCAGTGATCCTAGACAGGGGAGTGATAAGACCGGGGAGCTGTTTTTT
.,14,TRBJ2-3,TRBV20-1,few,CSARVDSSTDTQYF,TGCAGTGCTAGAGTAGACAGTAGCACAGATACGCAGTATTTT
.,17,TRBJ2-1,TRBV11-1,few,CASSLARGVRSYNEQFF,TGTGCCAGCAGCTTAGCCCGTGGAGTCCGCTCCTACAATGAGCAGTTCTTC
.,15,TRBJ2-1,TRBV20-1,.,CSARDWVSSYNEQFF,TGCAGTGCTAGAGATTGGGTTAGCTCCTACAATGAGCAGTTCTTC
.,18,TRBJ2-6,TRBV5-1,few,CASSTFRGPHSGANVLTF,TGCGCCAGCAGCACCTTCAGGGGACCCCACTCTGGGGCCAACGTCCTGACTTTC
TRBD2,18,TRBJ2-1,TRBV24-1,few,CATSDSKTSVSSYNEQFF,TGTGCCACCAGTGATTCTAAAACTAGCGTGAGCTCCTACAATGAGCAGTTCTTC
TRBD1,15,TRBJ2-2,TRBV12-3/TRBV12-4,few,CASRGTGRTTGELFF,TGTGCCAGCAGGGGGACAGGGAGGACCACCGGGGAGCTGTTTTTT
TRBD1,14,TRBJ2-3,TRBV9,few,CASSVGSDRVTQYF,TGTGCCAGCAGCGTGGGCAGTGACAGGGTTACGCAGTATTTT
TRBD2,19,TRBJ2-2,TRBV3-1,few,CASSQRTLGLAGKTGELFF,TGTGCCAGCAGCCAGAGGACCCTGGGACTAGCGGGAAAGACCGGGGAGCTGTTTTTT
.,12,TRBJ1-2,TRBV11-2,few,CASSSQGYGYTF,TGTGCCAGCAGCTCACAGGGTTATGGCTACACCTTC
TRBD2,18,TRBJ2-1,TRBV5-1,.,CASSETSGVLGSYNEQFF,TGCGCCAGCAGCGAGACTAGCGGGGTCTTAGGCTCCTACAATGAGCAGTTCTTC
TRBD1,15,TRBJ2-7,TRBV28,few,CASSLSSTGGYEQYF,TGTGCCAGCAGTTTATCTTCGACAGGGGGCTACGAGCAGTACTTC
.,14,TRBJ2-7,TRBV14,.,CASGQSMDWNEQYF,TGTGCCAGCGGCCAATCGATGGACTGGAACGAGCAGTACTTC
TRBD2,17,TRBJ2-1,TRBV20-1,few,CSAYSDPTSGPSYEQFF,TGCAGTGCGTACTCCGACCCCACTAGCGGACCATCCTATGAGCAGTTCTTC
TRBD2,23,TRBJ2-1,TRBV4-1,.,CASSQAQTPFDRSTRLAGGSQFF,TGCGCCAGCAGCCAAGCACAGACTCCCTTCGACAGGTCAACCCGACTAGCGGGAGGGTCGCAGTTCTTC
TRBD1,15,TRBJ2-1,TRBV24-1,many,CATSDSRTGNNEQFF,TGTGCCACCAGTGATTCGCGGACAGGTAACAATGAGCAGTTCTTC
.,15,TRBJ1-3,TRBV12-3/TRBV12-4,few,CASSLSGGAGNTIYF,TGTGCCAGCAGTTTATCCGGCGGGGCTGGAAACACCATATATTTT
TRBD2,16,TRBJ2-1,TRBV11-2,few,CASSFWTSGFYNEQFF,TGTGCCAGCAGCTTTTGGACTAGCGGGTTCTACAATGAGCAGTTCTTC
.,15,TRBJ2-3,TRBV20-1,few,CSARDRAASTDTQYF,TGCAGTGCTAGAGATCGGGCGGCTAGCACAGATACGCAGTATTTT
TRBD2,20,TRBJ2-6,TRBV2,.,CASSESGLAGVSSGANVLTF,TGTGCCAGCAGTGAATCGGGACTAGCGGGAGTTTCCTCTGGGGCCAACGTCCTGACTTTC
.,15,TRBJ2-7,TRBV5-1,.,CASSLGGRPFYEQHF,TGCGCCAGCAGCTTGGGGGGACGGCCCTTCTACGAGCAGCACTTC
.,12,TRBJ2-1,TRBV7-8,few,CASSRILGEQFF,TGTGCCAGCAGCCGAATACTAGGTGAGCAGTTCTTC
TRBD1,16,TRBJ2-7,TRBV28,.,CASSQTWTGPTYEQYF,TGTGCCAGCAGTCAAACATGGACAGGGCCCACCTACGAGCAGTACTTC
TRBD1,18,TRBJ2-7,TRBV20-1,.,CSAKPGTGDGLAYYEQYF,TGCAGTGCTAAGCCGGGGACAGGGGACGGACTAGCCTACTACGAGCAGTACTTC
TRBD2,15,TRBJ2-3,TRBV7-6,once,CASSLVWGRADTQYF,TGTGCCAGCAGCTTAGTGTGGGGGAGGGCAGATACGCAGTATTTT
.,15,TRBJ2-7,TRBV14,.,CASSPRQISSYEQYF,TGTGCCAGCAGCCCCAGACAGATCAGCTCCTACGAGCAGTACTTC
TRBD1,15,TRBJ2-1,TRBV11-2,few,CASSPRDRANNEQFF,TGTGCCAGCAGCCCCCGGGACAGGGCGAACAATGAGCAGTTCTTC
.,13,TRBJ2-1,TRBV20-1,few,CSARDWRVYEQFF,TGCAGTGCTAGAGATTGGAGGGTCTATGAGCAGTTCTTC
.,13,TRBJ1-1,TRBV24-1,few,CATSDSGTFEAFF,TGTGCCACCAGTGATTCGGGGACATTTGAAGCTTTCTTT
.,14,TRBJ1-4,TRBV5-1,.,CASSLFTGGGKLFF,TGCGCCAGCAGCTTGTTCACGGGAGGTGGAAAACTGTTTTTT
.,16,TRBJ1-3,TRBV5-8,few,CASSLVVRGSGNTIYF,TGTGCCAGCAGCTTGGTGGTTCGCGGCTCTGGAAACACCATATATTTT
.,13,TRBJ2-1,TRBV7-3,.,CAFSRHPYNEQFF,TGTGCCTTCAGCCGACACCCCTACAATGAGCAGTTCTTC
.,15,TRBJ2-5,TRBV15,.,CATSRSPDSQETQYF,TGTGCCACCAGCAGATCCCCGGACTCCCAAGAGACCCAGTACTTC
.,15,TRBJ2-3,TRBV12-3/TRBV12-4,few,CASRSVSGNTDTQYF,TGTGCCAGCAGATCCGTTAGCGGAAACACAGATACGCAGTATTTT
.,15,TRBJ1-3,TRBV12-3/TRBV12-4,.,CASSLARRSGNTIYF,TGTGCCAGCAGTTTAGCCAGGCGCTCTGGAAACACCATATATTTT
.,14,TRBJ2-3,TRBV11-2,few,CASARVVPTDTQYF,TGTGCCAGCGCGAGGGTAGTCCCAACGGATACGCAGTATTTT
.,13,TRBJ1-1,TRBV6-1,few,CASSPQVSTEAFF,TGTGCCAGCAGTCCCCAGGTGTCCACTGAAGCTTTCTTT
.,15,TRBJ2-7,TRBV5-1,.,CASSSGLSPPGEQYF,TGCGCCAGCAGCTCGGGACTTTCCCCACCCGGCGAGCAGTACTTC